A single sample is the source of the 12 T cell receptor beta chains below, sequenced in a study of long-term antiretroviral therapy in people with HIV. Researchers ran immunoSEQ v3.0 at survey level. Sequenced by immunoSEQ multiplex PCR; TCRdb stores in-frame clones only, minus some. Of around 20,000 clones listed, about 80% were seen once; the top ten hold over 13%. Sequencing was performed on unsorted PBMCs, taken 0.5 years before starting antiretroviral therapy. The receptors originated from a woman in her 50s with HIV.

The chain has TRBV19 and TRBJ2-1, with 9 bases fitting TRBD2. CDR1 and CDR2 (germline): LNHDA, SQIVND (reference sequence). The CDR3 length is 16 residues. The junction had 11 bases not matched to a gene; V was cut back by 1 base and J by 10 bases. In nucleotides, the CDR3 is TGTGCCAGTAGTATAGCAGCGGGGGGCTCTTTTGGGGAGCAGTTCTTC. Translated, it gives CASSIAAGGSFGEQFF.

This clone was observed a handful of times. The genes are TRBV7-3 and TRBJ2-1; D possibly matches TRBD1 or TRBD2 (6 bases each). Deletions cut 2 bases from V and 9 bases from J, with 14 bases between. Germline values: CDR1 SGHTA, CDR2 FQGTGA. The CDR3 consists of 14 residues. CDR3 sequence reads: CASSLGGPLTEQFF. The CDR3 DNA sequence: TGTGCCAGCAGCTTAGGGGGGCCTTTGACTGAGCAGTTCTTC. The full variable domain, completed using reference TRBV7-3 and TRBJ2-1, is GAGVSQTPSNKVTEKGKYVELRCDPISGHTALYWYRQSLGQGPEFLIYFQGTGAADDSGLPNDRFFAVRPEGSVSTLKIQRTERGDSAVYLCASSLGGPLTEQFFGPGTRLTVL.

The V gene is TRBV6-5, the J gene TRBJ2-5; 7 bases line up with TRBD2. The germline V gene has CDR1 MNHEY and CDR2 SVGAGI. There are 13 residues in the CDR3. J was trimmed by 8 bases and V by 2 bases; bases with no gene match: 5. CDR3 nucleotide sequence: TGTGCCAGCAGTTACCCCGGGACTAATACCCAGTACTTC. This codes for CASSYPGTNTQYF.

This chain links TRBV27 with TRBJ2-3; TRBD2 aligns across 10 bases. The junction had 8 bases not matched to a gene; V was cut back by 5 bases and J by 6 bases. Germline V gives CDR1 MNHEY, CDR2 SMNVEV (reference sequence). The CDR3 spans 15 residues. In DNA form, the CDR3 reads TGTGCCAGCAGTGCCTTAGCGGGGGGCTCGGATACGCAGTATTTT. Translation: CASSALAGGSDTQYF.

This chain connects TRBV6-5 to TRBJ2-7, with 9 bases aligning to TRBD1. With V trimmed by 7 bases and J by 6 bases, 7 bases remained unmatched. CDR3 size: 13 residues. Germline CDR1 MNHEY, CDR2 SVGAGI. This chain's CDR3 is CASNKQGASEQYV. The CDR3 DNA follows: TGTGCCAGCAATAAACAGGGGGCGAGCGAGCAGTACGTC.

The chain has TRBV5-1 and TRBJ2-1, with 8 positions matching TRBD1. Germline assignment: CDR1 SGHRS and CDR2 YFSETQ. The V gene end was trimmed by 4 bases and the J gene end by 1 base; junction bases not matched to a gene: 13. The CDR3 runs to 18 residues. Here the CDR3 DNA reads TGCGCCAGCAGCCCGATGATTTTCACAGGGGGGTCCTACAATGAGCAGTTCTTC. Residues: CASSPMIFTGGSYNEQFF.

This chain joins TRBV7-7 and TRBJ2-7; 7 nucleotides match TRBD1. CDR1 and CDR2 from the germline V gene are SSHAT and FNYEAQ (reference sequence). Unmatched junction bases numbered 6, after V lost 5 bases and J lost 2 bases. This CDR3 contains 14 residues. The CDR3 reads CASSPSQGAYEQYF. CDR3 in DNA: TGTGCCAGCAGCCCCTCCCAGGGGGCCTACGAGCAGTACTTC.

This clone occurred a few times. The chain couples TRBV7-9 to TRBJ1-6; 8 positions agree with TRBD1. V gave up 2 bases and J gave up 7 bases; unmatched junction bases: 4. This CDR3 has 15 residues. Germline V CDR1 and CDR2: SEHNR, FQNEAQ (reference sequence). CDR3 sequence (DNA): TGTGCCAGCAGCTTACCGGGACAGGTCAATTCACCCCTCCACTTT. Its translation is CASSLPGQVNSPLHF.

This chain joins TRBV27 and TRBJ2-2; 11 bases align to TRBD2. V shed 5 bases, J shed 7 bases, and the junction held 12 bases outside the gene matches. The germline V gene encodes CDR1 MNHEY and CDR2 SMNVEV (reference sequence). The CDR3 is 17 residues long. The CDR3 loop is CASSPYPSGGLHGELFF. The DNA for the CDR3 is TGTGCCAGCAGTCCCTACCCTAGCGGGGGGCTCCACGGGGAGCTGTTTTTT.

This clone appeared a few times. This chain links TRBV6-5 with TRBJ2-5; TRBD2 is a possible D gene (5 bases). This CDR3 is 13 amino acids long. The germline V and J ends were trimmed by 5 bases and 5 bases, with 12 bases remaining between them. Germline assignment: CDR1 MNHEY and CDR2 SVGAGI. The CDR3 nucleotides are TGTGCCAGCAGTCAGCGGTCGTGGGAGACCCAGTACTTC. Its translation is CASSQRSWETQYF.

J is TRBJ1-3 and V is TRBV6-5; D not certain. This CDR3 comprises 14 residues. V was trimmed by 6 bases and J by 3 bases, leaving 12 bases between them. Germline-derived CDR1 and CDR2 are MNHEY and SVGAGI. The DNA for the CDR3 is TGTGCCAGCAGATCCAGAGAAATTGGAAACACCATATATTTT. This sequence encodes CASRSREIGNTIYF.

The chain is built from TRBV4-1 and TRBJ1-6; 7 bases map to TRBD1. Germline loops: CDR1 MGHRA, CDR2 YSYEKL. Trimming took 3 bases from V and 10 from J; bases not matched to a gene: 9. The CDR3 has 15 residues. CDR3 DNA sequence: TGCGCCAGCAGCCACCTACAGGGGCTGGGGTCACCCCTCCACTTT. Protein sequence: CASSHLQGLGSPLHF.